Sequencing of this T cell receptor beta chain was carried out in a study of T cells in Graves' hyperthyroidism and ophthalmopathy. The overall study: Specimen type is peripheral blood, collected at initial diagnosis prior to any treatment.

Criteria for exclusion of patients were uncontrolled infection, other autoimmune disease, pregnancy or lactation. Amplified TCR beta CDR3 regions derived from RNA transcripts. TCR CDR3 underwent first-round RT-PCR with the HTBI primer set. TCRdb used MiXCR to reprocess the multiplex PCR reads, holding one entry per CDR3 protein. The sample shows about 380,000 distinct CDR3 sequences, roughly 18% of them seen only once. The germline CDR1 and CDR2 sequences are MNHNS and SASEGT. The V gene lost 6 bases and the J gene lost 5 bases, with 8 bases spanning the gap. There are 12 residues in the CDR3. This TCR was recovered from a man aged 18 to 30 with Graves' ophthalmopathy. Sample: blood. The chain joins TRBV6-1 to TRBJ2-1; the D is unclear. Written as DNA, the CDR3 is TGTGCCAGCAGCCCCGGTCACAATGAGCAGTTCTTC. This gives the protein CASSPGHNEQFF.